The 27 T cell receptor beta chains below come from one sample, sequenced in a study of CD8 T cells in ankylosing spondylitis. TCRdb re-called the 5' RACE reads with MiXCR, one entry per CDR3 protein. The table includes about 240,000 distinct CDR3 sequences, about 10% detected once. The sequenced sample was blood, either unsorted or a sorted T cell fraction (not recorded which). The receptors shown here come from a male donor with ankylosing spondylitis or in good health (not recorded which).

This clonotype appeared a single time. The chain employs TRBV5-1 and TRBJ1-1; 7 bases are shared with TRBD1. Per germline, CDR1 SGHRS and CDR2 YFSETQ. V lost 5 bases and J lost 3; bases outside the gene matches: 7. This CDR3 spans 14 amino acids. The DNA for the CDR3 is TGCGCCAGCAGATTCAGGGGGTCCTACACTGAAGCTTTCTTT. Amino acids: CASRFRGSYTEAFF.

The chain employs TRBV2 and TRBJ2-5; TRBD1 might be the D (7 bases). Germline V CDR1 and CDR2: SNHLY, FYNNEI. V lost 2 bases, J lost 7 bases, and 8 bases lay in between. The CDR3 runs to 12 residues. The CDR3 DNA reads TGTGCCAGCAGTGAACAGGGGGGGACCCAGTACTTC. Its protein is CASSEQGGTQYF.

As for this clonotype: A much larger clone differs from this one at a single base, so this may be a read error. The gene calls are TRBV7-2 and TRBJ2-7, with D hard to call. The CDR3 runs to 11 residues. The V end lost 4 bases, the J end lost 3 bases, and 4 bases lay between the germline ends. Germline V gene lookup returns CDR1 SGHTA and CDR2 FQGNSA. The DNA of the CDR3 is TGTGCCAGCAGCTACCACTACGAGCAGTACTTC. This codes for CASSYHYEQYF.

This clonotype was recorded at least ten times. The rearrangement uses TRBV20-1 and TRBJ1-1; D is unresolved. V dropped 0 bases and J dropped 1 base, with 12 bases sitting between them. CDR3 length: 15 residues. The germline V gene encodes CDR1 DFQATT and CDR2 SNEGSKA (reference sequence). The CDR3 here is CSARDGVLKNTEAFF. The CDR3 DNA reads TGCAGTGCTAGAGATGGGGTTTTAAAGAACACTGAAGCTTTCTTT.

This clonotype was counted many times. The J gene is TRBJ1-6, the V gene TRBV5-1; D unresolved. Trimming took off 5 bases at V and 7 bases at J, with 16 bases between the two ends. This CDR3 is built from 15 residues. The germline V gene has CDR1 SGHRS and CDR2 YFSETQ. The chain's CDR3 is CASSRSPGDNSPLHF. In DNA form, the CDR3 reads TGCGCCAGCAGTAGATCCCCGGGAGACAATTCACCCCTCCACTTT.

The sample holds many counts of this clonotype. The chain couples TRBV5-1 to TRBJ2-2; D not resolved. V was clipped by 4 bases and J by 3 bases, with 10 bases between them. Germline values: CDR1 SGHRS, CDR2 YFSETQ. The length of the CDR3 is 14 residues. The CDR3 spells CASSTERDTGELFF. CDR3 DNA sequence: TGCGCCAGCAGCACAGAACGGGACACCGGGGAGCTGTTTTTT.

This clonotype was seen ten or more times. The chain recombines TRBV12-5 with TRBJ2-5, with 9 bases identical to TRBD2. After removal of 6 bases from V and 4 bases from J, the junction contained 3 bases not matched to a gene. Germline CDR1 and CDR2: LGHNT and FRNRAP. The CDR3 is 13 amino acids. CDR3 sequence (DNA): TGTGCTAGTGGCGGGACTAGCAGAGAGACCCAGTACTTC. Encoded protein: CASGGTSRETQYF.

This clonotype has ten or more counts. The chain is built from TRBV20-1 and TRBJ1-5; 9 bases are shared with TRBD1. The CDR3 sequence is 20 residues long. With 6 bases clipped from V and 0 bases from J, the junction kept 21 bases outside the gene matches. Germline V lookup: CDR1 DFQATT, CDR2 SNEGSKA (reference sequence). CDR3 protein: CSAGSNFGQGPDYSNQPQHF. In nucleotides, the CDR3 is TGCAGTGCCGGCAGCAATTTTGGACAGGGGCCCGATTATAGCAATCAGCCCCAGCATTTT.

This clonotype was seen many times. The chain is built from TRBV15 and TRBJ1-1; TRBD1 might be the D (5 bases). The CDR3 length is 13 residues. Germline CDR1 and CDR2: LNHNV and YYDKDF (reference sequence). V was trimmed by 0 bases and J by 7 bases, leaving 9 bases between them. The chain's CDR3 is CATSRDRVGEAFF. For the CDR3, the DNA is TGTGCCACCAGCAGAGACAGGGTCGGTGAAGCTTTCTTT.

This rearrangement joins TRBV10-2 to TRBJ1-2; 7 bases agree with TRBD1. The CDR3 spans 13 residues. With V trimmed by 3 bases and J by 8 bases, 6 bases remained unmatched. The germline V gene has CDR1 WSHSY and CDR2 SAAADI. CDR3 in DNA: TGCGCCAGCAGTGACAGGGGGAGGGGAGGCTACACCTTC. Its translation: CASSDRGRGGYTF.

This clonotype was counted many times. The rearrangement links TRBV6-1 to TRBJ2-5; perhaps D is TRBD1 or TRBD2 (5 bases each). V shed 7 bases and J shed 1 base, with 16 bases lying between them. CDR1 is MNHNS, CDR2 SASEGT, per germline. This CDR3 region has 15 residues. CDR3 protein: CASTEPGRPQETQYF. The CDR3 nucleotides are TGTGCCAGCACAGAGCCGGGGCGGCCCCAAGAGACCCAGTACTTC.

The chain couples TRBV7-9 to TRBJ1-2, with TRBD1 matching 9 bases. Germline assignment: CDR1 SEHNR and CDR2 FQNEAQ (reference sequence). With V trimmed by 3 bases and J by 7 bases, 6 bases remained unmatched. The CDR3 runs to 14 residues. CDR3 region: CASSLGDRDPGYTF. The CDR3 coding sequence is TGTGCCAGCAGCTTGGGGGACAGGGATCCTGGCTACACCTTC.

This clonotype was counted ten times or more. J is TRBJ2-5 and V is TRBV5-6; 7 bases line up with TRBD1. Unmatched junction bases numbered 13, after V lost 4 bases and J lost 4 bases. The V gene's germline CDR1 is SGHDT and CDR2 YYEEEE. CDR3 length: 16 residues. As DNA, the CDR3 is TGTGCCAGCAGCCCTGACATAGGGGGCTATGGAGAGACCCAGTACTTC. Translated: CASSPDIGGYGETQYF.

The chain couples TRBV10-3 to TRBJ2-2, with 7 bases aligning to TRBD1. The CDR3 runs 14 residues. Germline-derived CDR1 and CDR2 are ENHRY and SYGVKD. With 5 bases clipped from V and 3 bases from J, the junction kept 3 bases outside the gene matches. CDR3 region: CAISSGTDTGELFF. CDR3 in DNA: TGTGCCATCAGTTCCGGGACAGACACCGGGGAGCTGTTTTTT.

The chain employs TRBV5-6 and TRBJ2-7, with 7 bases lining up with TRBD1. The ends lost 2 bases at V and 6 bases at J; junction bases unmatched: 5. The CDR3 loop spans 13 amino acids. The germline CDR1 and CDR2 sequences are SGHDT and YYEEEE. The CDR3 loop is CASSFYRGAEQYF. In DNA form, the CDR3 reads TGTGCCAGCAGCTTCTACAGGGGTGCCGAGCAGTACTTC.

In its sample, this clonotype was seen many times. V usage is TRBV20-1 and J usage is TRBJ1-1; possibly TRBD1 for D (5 bases). CDR1 and CDR2 from the germline V gene are DFQATT and SNEGSKA (reference sequence). V lost 3 bases to trimming and J lost 4 bases, with 15 bases between them. There are 14 residues in the CDR3. The CDR3 loop is CSASWDGGGTEAFF. The CDR3 bases are TGCAGTGCTAGTTGGGACGGGGGGGGCACTGAAGCTTTCTTT.

This clonotype has ten or more counts. A junction boundary mismatches the germline segment, possibly from a read error. This sequence joins TRBV20-1 and TRBJ2-1; D perhaps matches TRBD2 (6 bases). The CDR3 extends over 11 amino acids. CDR1 is DFQATT and CDR2 is SNEGSKA in the germline V gene (reference sequence). The CDR3 nucleotides are TGCAGTGCTAGGACCGGGGGACCCCATCGCTTC. Its translation: CSARTGGPHRF.

The chain uses TRBV6-5 and TRBJ1-1; the D gene is possibly TRBD1 (5 bases). This CDR3 spans 12 amino acids. CDR1 is MNHEY, CDR2 SVGAGI, per germline. The V end was cut by 8 bases, the J end by 3 bases, with 10 bases between. The CDR3 is CASGAGYTEAFF. CDR3 DNA sequence: TGTGCCAGCGGGGCAGGGTACACTGAAGCTTTCTTT.

This clonotype has more than one count but fewer than ten. J is TRBJ2-5 and V is TRBV7-9; 9 bases fit TRBD1. The CDR3 is 14 residues long. V shed 6 bases, J shed 5 bases, and the junction held 7 bases outside the gene matches. The germline V gene encodes CDR1 SEHNR and CDR2 FQNEAQ (reference sequence). The CDR3 here is CASSLGQGLETQYF. In DNA, the CDR3 is TGTGCCAGCAGTCTGGGACAGGGACTGGAGACCCAGTACTTC.

This clonotype appeared many times. The CDR3 reads CASSLEELNTEAFF. DNA for the CDR3: TGCGCCAGCAGCTTGGAGGAGCTTAACACTGAAGCTTTCTTT. The chain couples TRBV5-1 to TRBJ1-1; D unclear. V lost 0 bases and J lost 2, with 8 bases in between. The CDR3 runs to 14 residues. Germline lookup yields CDR1 SGHRS and CDR2 YFSETQ.

This clonotype was counted between two and nine times. V usage is TRBV5-1 and J usage is TRBJ2-7; no clear D gene. Between the trimmed V and J ends, which lost 2 bases and 3 bases, there was a span of 18 bases. The CDR3 spans 16 residues. The germline gives CDR1 SGHRS, CDR2 YFSETQ. The CDR3 DNA follows: TGCGCCAGCAGCTTAAACTTACCGGCCTCCAACTACGAGCAGTACTTC. Translation: CASSLNLPASNYEQYF. Variable domain in full (rest from reference TRBV5-1 and TRBJ2-7): KAGVTQTPRYLIKTRGQQVTLSCSPISGHRSVSWYQQTPGQGLQFLFEYFSETQRNKGNFPGRFSGRQFSNSRSEMNVSTLELGDSALYLCASSLNLPASNYEQYFGPGTRLTVT.

There are many counts of this clonotype. The chain links TRBV12-3 or TRBV12-4 to TRBJ2-3; 9 positions agree with TRBD1. J was trimmed by 3 bases and V by 6 bases; bases with no gene match: 7. The CDR3 length is 15 residues. CDR3 protein: CASRYRTGATDTQYF. In nucleotides, the CDR3 is TGTGCCAGCAGGTACCGGACAGGGGCAACAGATACGCAGTATTTT.

The sample holds many counts of this clonotype. V is TRBV20-1 and J is TRBJ1-6; D remains ambiguous. The CDR3 contains 14 residues. V was shortened by 4 bases and J by 10 bases, with 17 bases between the two germline ends. The germline gives CDR1 DFQATT, CDR2 SNEGSKA (reference sequence). As DNA, the CDR3 is TGCAGTGCTAAGGCAGGCCCCGCGGGATCACCCCTCCACTTT. This codes for CSAKAGPAGSPLHF.

This clonotype was observed at least ten times. The gene calls are TRBV9 and TRBJ2-7, with D possibly being TRBD2 (6 bases). The germline CDR1 and CDR2 sequences are SGDLS and YYNGEE. The CDR3 runs to 13 residues. V gave up 3 bases and J gave up 7 bases, with 14 bases separating them. CDR3 bases: TGTGCCAGCAGCGGACTAGTGGGGACGGAGCAGTACTTC. Its translation: CASSGLVGTEQYF.

This clonotype showed up just a few times. One junction end disagrees with the germline gene, perhaps due to a read error. The chain recombines TRBV15 with TRBJ2-1, with D perhaps matching TRBD2 (5 bases). Germline V gene data show CDR1 as LNHNV and CDR2 as YYDKDF (reference sequence). This CDR3 contains 13 residues. CDR3 bases: TGTGTCACCAGCCCCGGGGTTCTCAATGAGCAGTTCTTC. As protein: CVTSPGVLNEQFF.

This clonotype appeared a few times. The chain recombines TRBV7-2 with TRBJ2-1, with a tentative D call TRBD1 (6 bases). Looked up from germline, CDR1 is SGHTA and CDR2 is FQGNSA. The CDR3 sequence is 15 residues long. Between the trimmed V and J ends, which lost 2 bases and 8 bases, there was a span of 16 bases. DNA for the CDR3: TGTGCCAGCAGCTTACCAGAGGGGGTGGGGGATGAGCAGTTCTTC. Translation gives CASSLPEGVGDEQFF.

This clonotype was seen more than once but under ten times. The chain's CDR3 is CASTQAGNQPQHF. In DNA, the CDR3 is TGTGCCAGCACCCAGGCGGGGAATCAGCCCCAGCATTTT. The chain couples TRBV12-3 or TRBV12-4 to TRBJ1-5; no definite D call. The CDR3 length is 13 residues. V was cut by 7 bases and J by 4 bases, with 11 bases left in between.